This entry lists 18 T cell receptor beta chains sequenced from one sample in a study of identical twins' blood T cells. TCRdb independently ran MiXCR on the 5' RACE reads; one entry per CDR3 protein. The sample lists roughly 380,000 distinct CDR3 sequences, over 25% occurring once. Sequencing input: PBMCs. The receptor set was obtained from a woman between 18 and 50 years old in good health.

This clonotype was seen repeatedly, ten times or more. The CDR3 DNA sequence: TGCGCCAGCAGCTTCGAAACCCTTGGGTCTGGAAACACCATATATTTT. Amino acid sequence: CASSFETLGSGNTIYF. The V call is TRBV5-1, the J call TRBJ1-3; D is ambiguous. The length of the CDR3 is 16 residues. Germline-derived CDR1 and CDR2 are SGHRS and YFSETQ. V shed 2 bases and J shed 1 base, with 13 bases lying between them.

This chain joins TRBV5-1 and TRBJ1-2, with D possibly TRBD1 on 6 matching bases. Trimming left V 0 bases short and J 1 base short, with 7 bases between. The CDR3 sequence is 14 residues long. Germline CDR1 reads SGHRS; CDR2 reads YFSETQ. CDR3 amino acids: CASSLEGHNYGYTF. The CDR3 DNA reads as TGCGCCAGCAGCTTGGAGGGACATAACTATGGCTACACCTTC.

The chain is built from TRBV29-1 and TRBJ1-5; D is unresolved. Trimming cost V 1 base and J 4 bases, with 11 bases left between them. The germline V gene has CDR1 SQVTM and CDR2 ANQGSEA. The CDR3 spans 14 residues. In DNA form, the CDR3 reads TGCAGCGTTGAAGTAGAAGGAAAGAATCAGCCCCAGCATTTT. This sequence encodes CSVEVEGKNQPQHF.

This chain connects TRBV6-1 to TRBJ1-1; TRBD1 might be the D (5 bases). The CDR3 covers 14 residues. Germline V gene data show CDR1 as MNHNS and CDR2 as SASEGT. V was cut by 3 bases and J by 4 bases, with 12 bases left in between. The DNA of the CDR3 is TGTGCCAGCAGTGAGGCAGGGCTAAGCACTGAAGCTTTCTTT. Translation: CASSEAGLSTEAFF.

This clonotype was picked up a small number of times. The chain employs TRBV20-1 and TRBJ1-5; tentatively, D is TRBD1 (6 bases). Trimming took 4 bases from V and 1 from J, leaving 11 bases between them. From germline, CDR1 is DFQATT and CDR2 SNEGSKA (reference sequence). The CDR3 extends over 14 amino acids. CDR3 loop: CSATGTLSNQPQHF. Written as DNA, the CDR3 is TGCAGTGCTACCGGGACACTAAGCAATCAGCCCCAGCATTTT.

This clonotype was detected many times. The chain employs TRBV6-2 or TRBV6-3 and TRBJ1-5; unclear D gene. Germline values: CDR1 MNHEY, CDR2 SVGEGT. V lost 2 bases to trimming and J lost 7 bases, with 6 bases between them. This CDR3 has 12 amino acids. CDR3 in amino acids: CASSYGEQPQHF. The CDR3 DNA reads as TGTGCCAGCAGTTACGGGGAACAGCCCCAGCATTTT.

The rearrangement uses TRBV6-6 and TRBJ1-6, with D perhaps TRBD1 (5 bases). Looked up from germline, CDR1 is MNHNY and CDR2 is SVGAGI (reference sequence). Trimming pared 5 bases from V and 3 bases from J, leaving 11 bases between. This CDR3 spans 15 amino acids. The CDR3: CASSLQVLYNSPLHF. CDR3 nucleotides: TGTGCCAGCAGTCTACAGGTCCTCTATAATTCACCCCTCCACTTT.

V and J are TRBV27 and TRBJ2-1; no reliable D call. Trimming stripped 5 bases from V and 1 base from J, with 9 bases between. The CDR3 is 14 residues long. Germline loops: CDR1 MNHEY, CDR2 SMNVEV (reference sequence). This CDR3 is CASSAGSSYNEQFF. Here the CDR3 DNA reads TGTGCCAGCAGTGCAGGTTCTTCCTACAATGAGCAGTTCTTC.

This clonotype was counted only a few times. J is TRBJ1-2 and V is TRBV16; D is uncertain. Trimming removed 2 bases from V and 4 bases from J, with 8 bases in between. The CDR3 extends over 13 amino acids. CDR1 and CDR2 from the germline V gene are KGHSY and FQNENV. This chain's CDR3 is CASSQDGLYGYTF. The CDR3 DNA is TGTGCCAGCAGCCAAGACGGCCTCTATGGCTACACCTTC.

This clonotype has just a few counts. CDR3 bases: TGTGCCAGCAGACGCACAGGGAACGAGTATGAAGCTTTCTTT. This translates into CASRRTGNEYEAFF. This chain connects TRBV6-5 to TRBJ1-1; weak D call: TRBD1 (6 bases). CDR3 size: 14 residues. The V and J ends lost 6 bases and 7 bases respectively, with 18 bases between them. Germline V lookup: CDR1 MNHEY, CDR2 SVGAGI.

This chain's CDR3 is CSAGRRDYGYTF. CDR3 in DNA: TGCAGCGCGGGACGGCGGGACTATGGCTACACCTTC. The chain uses TRBV29-1 and TRBJ1-2; weak D call: TRBD1 (5 bases). The V gene lost 7 bases and the J gene lost 3 bases, with 12 bases spanning the gap. The CDR3 contains 12 residues. Germline CDR1 and CDR2: SQVTM and ANQGSEA. Full variable domain (rest looked up from reference TRBV29-1 and TRBJ1-2): SAVISQKPSRDICQRGTSLTIQCQVDSQVTMMFWYRQQPGQSLTLIATANQGSEATYESGFVIDKFPISRPNLTFSTLTVSNMSPEDSSIYLCSAGRRDYGYTFGSGTRLTVV.

Comments on this clonotype: A much larger clonotype is one base distant, so this may be a read error. J is TRBJ1-5 and V is TRBV20-1, with unresolved D. Germline V gene sequence: CDR1 DFQATT, CDR2 SNEGSKA (reference sequence). The CDR3 length is 15 residues. The CDR3 nucleotides read TGCAGTGCTAGGGCCCCCGGAGCGGGAAATCAGCCCCCGCATTTT. Translation: CSARAPGAGNQPPHF.

Turning to this clonotype: The junction and the germline gene differ at one end; a read error may be behind it. The chain employs TRBV7-9 and TRBJ1-5, with D perhaps TRBD1 (5 bases). The CDR3 has 14 residues. The germline V gene has CDR1 SEHNR and CDR2 FQNEAQ (reference sequence). The CDR3 nucleotides are TGTGCCGGCAGCTTAGGCCAGGGAGGTCAGCCCCAGCATTTT. Residues: CAGSLGQGGQPQHF.

The chain is built from TRBV2 and TRBJ2-4; no firm D call. Germline CDR1 reads SNHLY; CDR2 reads FYNNEI. V lost 6 bases to trimming and J lost 3 bases, with 9 bases between them. This CDR3 comprises 13 residues. CDR3 protein: CASRSWDKNIQYF. In DNA, the CDR3 is TGTGCCAGCAGGTCCTGGGACAAAAACATTCAGTACTTC.

This clonotype appeared many times. The gene calls are TRBV12-3 or TRBV12-4 and TRBJ1-3; D unresolved. V lost 6 bases and J 4 bases, leaving 13 bases between the germline ends. The length of the CDR3 is 14 residues. CDR3 nucleotides: TGTGCCAGCAGCCCCGCGGGAGCCGGAAACACCATATATTTT. Residues: CASSPAGAGNTIYF.

The sample holds a few counts of this clonotype. This chain connects TRBV18 to TRBJ1-1; D is possibly TRBD1 (6 bases). Per germline, CDR1 KGHSH and CDR2 LQKENI. The CDR3 spans 13 residues. Between the trimmed V and J ends, which lost 6 bases and 5 bases, there was a span of 13 bases. CDR3 residues: CASSRKGGTEAFF. CDR3 sequence (DNA): TGTGCCAGCTCGCGGAAGGGGGGAACTGAAGCTTTCTTT.

This sequence joins TRBV5-1 and TRBJ1-1; no clear D gene. Trimming took off 4 bases at V and 7 bases at J, with 14 bases between the two ends. CDR1 is SGHRS, CDR2 YFSETQ, per germline. The CDR3 is 13 amino acids. The CDR3 nucleotides read TGCGCCAGCAGCCAGATCCGCGGCGTTGAAGCTTTCTTT. Residues: CASSQIRGVEAFF. The whole variable domain, remainder taken from reference TRBV5-1 and TRBJ1-1, is KAGVTQTPRYLIKTRGQQVTLSCSPISGHRSVSWYQQTPGQGLQFLFEYFSETQRNKGNFPGRFSGRQFSNSRSEMNVSTLELGDSALYLCASSQIRGVEAFFGQGTRLTVV.

This chain joins TRBV6-5 and TRBJ1-1; D is possibly TRBD1 (5 bases). V lost 2 bases and J lost 4, with 8 bases in between. CDR1 is MNHEY and CDR2 is SVGAGI in the germline V gene. This CDR3 comprises 13 residues. DNA of the CDR3: TGTGCCAGCAGTTACCAGGGATCCACTGAAGCTTTCTTT. It yields the protein CASSYQGSTEAFF.